A selection of T cell receptor beta chains follows, all from one sample in a study of spatial heterogeneity in lung cancer. TCRdb called the 5' RACE reads again in MiXCR, with one record for every CDR3 protein. The sample records more than 7,500 distinct CDR3 sequences, about 4.5% being singletons. The sample in question was PBMCs, obtained at surgery. Receptor source: a male donor with early-stage non-small cell lung cancer. The CDR3 runs from the conserved cysteine through the conserved F or W. Fields, in order: clone size, V gene, J gene, D gene, CDR3 DNA, CDR3 protein. The D gene is left open where the match is weak. Expanded clones are given a class, and other clones once, few, many or no size at all.

abundance: many; v_gene: TRBV5-6; j_gene: TRBJ1-3; d_gene: .; CDR3nt: TGTGCCAGCAGCTTATATCCCGGGGGGTACTCTGGAAACACCATATATTTT; CDR3aa: CASSLYPGGYSGNTIYF
abundance: .; v_gene: TRBV9; j_gene: TRBJ2-3; d_gene: TRBD2; CDR3nt: TGTGCCAGCAGCGACGCGGGGACTAACACAGATACGCAGTATTTT; CDR3aa: CASSDAGTNTDTQYF
abundance: many; v_gene: TRBV6-1; j_gene: TRBJ2-1; d_gene: TRBD1; CDR3nt: TGTGCCAGCAGGGGGACAGGGTTGAAGAATGAGCAGTTCTTC; CDR3aa: CASRGTGLKNEQFF
abundance: many; v_gene: TRBV7-2; j_gene: TRBJ1-5; d_gene: .; CDR3nt: TGTGCCAGCAGCTTAGACAGTAGCAATCAGCCCCAGCATTTT; CDR3aa: CASSLDSSNQPQHF
abundance: many; v_gene: TRBV7-9; j_gene: TRBJ1-5; d_gene: .; CDR3nt: TGTGCCAGCAGCTTAGAACAGCCCAATCAGCCCCAGCATTTT; CDR3aa: CASSLEQPNQPQHF
abundance: .; v_gene: TRBV6-6; j_gene: TRBJ2-4; d_gene: .; CDR3nt: TGTGCCAGCAGTTACTCTCAGGGGCCTCACATTCAGTACTTC; CDR3aa: CASSYSQGPHIQYF
abundance: .; v_gene: TRBV10-3; j_gene: TRBJ2-6; d_gene: .; CDR3nt: TGTGCCATCAGTGTACAGGGAATCGAGGCCAACGTCCTGACTTTC; CDR3aa: CAISVQGIEANVLTF
abundance: medium-sized; v_gene: TRBV7-2; j_gene: TRBJ2-5; d_gene: .; CDR3nt: TGTGCCAGCAGCTTAATGGGGAGCCAAGAGACCCAGTACTTC; CDR3aa: CASSLMGSQETQYF
abundance: many; v_gene: TRBV7-2; j_gene: TRBJ1-6; d_gene: .; CDR3nt: TGTGCCAGCAGCAGAAATAATAATTCACCCCTCCACTTT; CDR3aa: CASSRNNNSPLHF
abundance: medium-sized; v_gene: TRBV5-4; j_gene: TRBJ1-1; d_gene: .; CDR3nt: TGTGCCAGCCGGACGGACTTCAGGAACACTGAAGCTTTCTTT; CDR3aa: CASRTDFRNTEAFF
abundance: many; v_gene: TRBV29-1; j_gene: TRBJ2-1; d_gene: TRBD2; CDR3nt: TGCAGCGTTGAACGGGAAGCGGGGGGCTTGGATGAGCAGTTCTTC; CDR3aa: CSVEREAGGLDEQFF
abundance: many; v_gene: TRBV29-1; j_gene: TRBJ2-7; d_gene: .; CDR3nt: TGCAGCGCTAAAAATGGGACACCGGCCTCCTACGAGCAGTACTTC; CDR3aa: CSAKNGTPASYEQYF
abundance: many; v_gene: TRBV3-1; j_gene: TRBJ2-1; d_gene: TRBD2; CDR3nt: TGTGCCAGCAGGACTAGCGTTGGAGAGCAGTTCTTC; CDR3aa: CASRTSVGEQFF
abundance: medium-sized; v_gene: TRBV29-1; j_gene: TRBJ1-1; d_gene: .; CDR3nt: TGCAGCGCTTCATTGGGACGCACTGAAGCTTTCTTT; CDR3aa: CSASLGRTEAFF
abundance: .; v_gene: TRBV14; j_gene: TRBJ1-6; d_gene: .; CDR3nt: TGTGCCAGCAGCCCCTTCCCTAGGACACCCCTCCACTTT; CDR3aa: CASSPFPRTPLHF
abundance: medium-sized; v_gene: TRBV7-2; j_gene: TRBJ1-6; d_gene: .; CDR3nt: TGTGCCAGCAGCTTAGGGCGGCATAATTCACCCCTCCACTTT; CDR3aa: CASSLGRHNSPLHF
abundance: many; v_gene: TRBV5-1; j_gene: TRBJ2-3; d_gene: .; CDR3nt: TGCGCCAGCAGCCCCCCTGAGCCGACAGATACGCAGTATTTT; CDR3aa: CASSPPEPTDTQYF
abundance: many; v_gene: TRBV6-5; j_gene: TRBJ2-1; d_gene: .; CDR3nt: TGTGCCAGCAGTTACGGGGGGCTACATTACAATGAGCAGTTCTTC; CDR3aa: CASSYGGLHYNEQFF
abundance: medium-sized; v_gene: TRBV14; j_gene: TRBJ1-5; d_gene: .; CDR3nt: TGTGCCAGCAGCCAAGGGGAGCAGCCCCAGCATTTT; CDR3aa: CASSQGEQPQHF
abundance: many; v_gene: TRBV20-1; j_gene: TRBJ2-5; d_gene: .; CDR3nt: TGCAGTGCAGGACGGAAACAAGAGACCCAGTACTTC; CDR3aa: CSAGRKQETQYF
abundance: medium-sized; v_gene: TRBV4-1; j_gene: TRBJ2-7; d_gene: .; CDR3nt: TGCGCCAGCAGCCAGGATCGCTCGGCCAAGCAGTACTTC; CDR3aa: CASSQDRSAKQYF
abundance: few; v_gene: TRBV12-3/TRBV12-4; j_gene: TRBJ2-5; d_gene: TRBD1; CDR3nt: TGTGCCAGCAGCCCGGGACAGGGCCAAGAGACCCAGTACTTC; CDR3aa: CASSPGQGQETQYF
abundance: many; v_gene: TRBV4-2; j_gene: TRBJ2-2; d_gene: .; CDR3nt: TGTGCCAGCAGCCAAGAAGGGCCTCTCGGAGCCGGGGAGCTGTTTTTT; CDR3aa: CASSQEGPLGAGELFF
abundance: .; v_gene: TRBV6-1; j_gene: TRBJ1-5; d_gene: .; CDR3nt: TGTGCCAGCAATCAGGGGTTTCAACAGCCCCAGCATTTT; CDR3aa: CASNQGFQQPQHF
abundance: many; v_gene: TRBV7-9; j_gene: TRBJ2-4; d_gene: .; CDR3nt: TGTGCCAGCAGCTCCAACCGGCGGACAGCCAAAAACATTCAGTACTTC; CDR3aa: CASSSNRRTAKNIQYF
abundance: medium-sized; v_gene: TRBV29-1; j_gene: TRBJ2-1; d_gene: .; CDR3nt: TGCAGCGTTGACCCCCGAAATGAGCAGTTCTTC; CDR3aa: CSVDPRNEQFF
abundance: .; v_gene: TRBV20-1; j_gene: TRBJ2-5; d_gene: TRBD1; CDR3nt: TGCAGTGCAACCGACAGGGTACTACAAGAGACCCAGTACTTC; CDR3aa: CSATDRVLQETQYF
abundance: few; v_gene: TRBV6-1; j_gene: TRBJ2-1; d_gene: .; CDR3nt: TGCCACACCCGGGGGTTACGATCCTACAATGAGCAGTTCTTC; CDR3aa: CHTRGLRSYNEQFF
abundance: many; v_gene: TRBV6-2/TRBV6-3; j_gene: TRBJ2-5; d_gene: .; CDR3nt: TGTGCCAGCAATGCCCTTTTTGAGGCTTGGATTGCGGATTACAGACAAGAGACCCAGTACTTC; CDR3aa: CASNALFEAWIADYRQETQYF
abundance: many; v_gene: TRBV11-2; j_gene: TRBJ1-4; d_gene: .; CDR3nt: TGTGCCAGCAGCTTAGGGGGCCTTTTTGTTGGTGAAAAACTGTTTTTT; CDR3aa: CASSLGGLFVGEKLFF
abundance: .; v_gene: TRBV7-6; j_gene: TRBJ1-1; d_gene: .; CDR3nt: TGTGCCAGCAGCTTAGTCGACATGAACACTGAAGCTTTCTTT; CDR3aa: CASSLVDMNTEAFF
abundance: many; v_gene: TRBV2; j_gene: TRBJ2-5; d_gene: TRBD2; CDR3nt: TGTGCCAGCAATGTAGCGGGGGGGGAGACCCAGTACTTC; CDR3aa: CASNVAGGETQYF
abundance: many; v_gene: TRBV11-3; j_gene: TRBJ2-5; d_gene: .; CDR3nt: TGTGCCAGCAGCACCGACGAAACAGGAGCCATAGAGACCCAGTACTTC; CDR3aa: CASSTDETGAIETQYF
abundance: many; v_gene: TRBV4-2; j_gene: TRBJ1-2; d_gene: TRBD1; CDR3nt: TGTGCCAGCAGCCAAGCCTCCGGGACAGACTATGGCTACACCTTC; CDR3aa: CASSQASGTDYGYTF
abundance: many; v_gene: TRBV7-2; j_gene: TRBJ2-2; d_gene: .; CDR3nt: TGTGCCAGCAGCTTAGTCGGGGGCCCGAACACCGGGGAGCTGTTTTTT; CDR3aa: CASSLVGGPNTGELFF
abundance: many; v_gene: TRBV7-2; j_gene: TRBJ1-3; d_gene: .; CDR3nt: TGTGCCAGCAGCTTAGTCGGGAGCGGGGATGGAAACACCATATATTTT; CDR3aa: CASSLVGSGDGNTIYF
abundance: many; v_gene: TRBV7-2; j_gene: TRBJ1-1; d_gene: .; CDR3nt: TGTGCCAGCAGCTTAGCGCTAAGGGGGTTCACTGAAGCTTTCTTT; CDR3aa: CASSLALRGFTEAFF
abundance: many; v_gene: TRBV4-3; j_gene: TRBJ1-1; d_gene: .; CDR3nt: TGCGCCAGCAGCCAAGCCAGGGTGGGCACTGAAGCTTTCTTT; CDR3aa: CASSQARVGTEAFF
abundance: many; v_gene: TRBV7-2; j_gene: TRBJ1-2; d_gene: .; CDR3nt: TGTGCCAGCAGCTTAGAAGGAGTTCTCTATGGCTACACCTTC; CDR3aa: CASSLEGVLYGYTF
abundance: medium-sized; v_gene: TRBV7-9; j_gene: TRBJ2-3; d_gene: .; CDR3nt: TGTGCCAGCAGCCTGTACACAGATACGCAGTATTTT; CDR3aa: CASSLYTDTQYF
abundance: many; v_gene: TRBV12-3/TRBV12-4; j_gene: TRBJ2-1; d_gene: .; CDR3nt: TGTGCCAGCAGTTTTCGGAGGGGGCAGTCCTACAATGAGCAGTTCTTC; CDR3aa: CASSFRRGQSYNEQFF
abundance: medium-sized; v_gene: TRBV12-3/TRBV12-4; j_gene: TRBJ1-5; d_gene: .; CDR3nt: TGTGCCAGCAGCCCTAACGACATCCGCAATCAGCCCCAGCATTTT; CDR3aa: CASSPNDIRNQPQHF
abundance: .; v_gene: TRBV5-1; j_gene: TRBJ2-5; d_gene: .; CDR3nt: TGCGCCAGCAGCTTGGCCGGCAGGGATGTTGAGACCCAGTACTTC; CDR3aa: CASSLAGRDVETQYF
abundance: many; v_gene: TRBV12-3/TRBV12-4; j_gene: TRBJ1-4; d_gene: .; CDR3nt: TGTGCCAGCAGTGAGTGGGCTTTTGTAACTAATGAAAAACTGTTTTTT; CDR3aa: CASSEWAFVTNEKLFF